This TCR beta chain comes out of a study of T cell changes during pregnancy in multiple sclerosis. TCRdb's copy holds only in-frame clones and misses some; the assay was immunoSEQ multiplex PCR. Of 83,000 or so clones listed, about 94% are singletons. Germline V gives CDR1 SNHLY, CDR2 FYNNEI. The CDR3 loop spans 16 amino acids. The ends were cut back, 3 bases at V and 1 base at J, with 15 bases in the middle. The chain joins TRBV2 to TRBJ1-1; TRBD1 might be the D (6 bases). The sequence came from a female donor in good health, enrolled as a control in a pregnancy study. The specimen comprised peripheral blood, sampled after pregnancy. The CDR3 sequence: CASSEPDSRKNTEAFF. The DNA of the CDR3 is TGTGCCAGCAGTGAGCCGGACAGTAGGAAGAACACTGAAGCTTTCTTT.